A selection of T cell receptor beta chains follows, all from one sample in a study of cytomegalovirus exposure and HLA in healthy donors. Libraries were prepared by immunoSEQ multiplex PCR; TCRdb keeps only in-frame clonotypes and omits some of them. Of under 200,000 clones in the sample, roughly nine tenths are singletons; the top ten hold 10% to 13%. Sequencing was performed on PBMCs. These receptors were collected from a woman younger than 35 in good health and CMV-seropositive. Each CDR3 is given with its conserved first and last residue. A D gene is named only where the DNA matches it firmly. Only part of the rows carry a size: once, few, many, or a class if the clone is expanded.

v_gene: TRBV27
abundance: -
j_gene: TRBJ2-3
d_gene: -
CDR3aa: CASSRRDTTDTQYF
CDR3nt: TGTGCCAGCAGCCGCCGGGACACCACAGATACGCAGTATTTT

v_gene: TRBV27
abundance: -
j_gene: TRBJ2-1
d_gene: -
CDR3aa: CASSLQGFYNEQFF
CDR3nt: TGTGCCAGCAGTTTACAGGGGTTCTACAATGAGCAGTTCTTC

v_gene: TRBV6-4
abundance: -
j_gene: TRBJ2-2
d_gene: -
CDR3aa: CASSDSGGRSDTGELFF
CDR3nt: TGTGCCAGCAGTGACTCTGGGGGGAGAAGCGACACCGGGGAGCTGTTTTTT

v_gene: TRBV6-5
abundance: few
j_gene: TRBJ2-5
d_gene: TRBD2
CDR3aa: CASRLTSGKETQYF
CDR3nt: TGTGCCAGCAGACTGACTAGCGGGAAAGAGACCCAGTACTTC

v_gene: TRBV7-8
abundance: -
j_gene: TRBJ2-7
d_gene: TRBD2
CDR3aa: CASSKREARGRSAEQYF
CDR3nt: TGTGCCAGCAGCAAAAGGGAGGCTCGCGGGAGGAGCGCTGAGCAGTACTTC

v_gene: TRBV30
abundance: once
j_gene: TRBJ2-7
d_gene: -
CDR3aa: CAWSVPVKTTYEQYF
CDR3nt: TGTGCCTGGAGTGTCCCGGTGAAAACGACCTACGAGCAGTACTTC

v_gene: TRBV5-1
abundance: -
j_gene: TRBJ1-4
d_gene: -
CDR3aa: CASSKAGHATNEKLFF
CDR3nt: TGCGCCAGCAGCAAGGCAGGACATGCAACTAATGAAAAACTGTTTTTT

v_gene: TRBV7-9
abundance: -
j_gene: TRBJ1-5
d_gene: TRBD1
CDR3aa: CASSFHDRENQPQHF
CDR3nt: TGTGCCAGCAGCTTCCACGACAGGGAGAATCAGCCCCAGCATTTT

v_gene: TRBV7-9
abundance: -
j_gene: TRBJ2-7
d_gene: TRBD2
CDR3aa: CASSLKGGVSGSSYEQYF
CDR3nt: TGTGCCAGCAGCTTAAAAGGGGGAGTTAGCGGGAGCTCCTACGAGCAGTACTTC

v_gene: TRBV2
abundance: once
j_gene: TRBJ2-3
d_gene: -
CDR3aa: CASLRGQSTDTQYF
CDR3nt: TGTGCCAGTTTAAGAGGACAGAGCACAGATACGCAGTATTTT

v_gene: TRBV6-5
abundance: -
j_gene: TRBJ2-7
d_gene: -
CDR3aa: CASSYEGGEQYF
CDR3nt: TGTGCCAGCAGTTACGAAGGGGGTGAGCAGTACTTC

v_gene: TRBV27
abundance: -
j_gene: TRBJ1-2
d_gene: -
CDR3aa: CASSLSRQGTFGYTF
CDR3nt: TGTGCCAGCAGTTTATCGCGGCAGGGTACTTTTGGCTACACCTTC

v_gene: TRBV5-6
abundance: -
j_gene: TRBJ2-5
d_gene: -
CDR3aa: CASSLDRQETQYF
CDR3nt: TGTGCCAGCAGCTTGGACAGGCAAGAGACCCAGTACTTC

v_gene: TRBV4-2
abundance: -
j_gene: TRBJ2-1
d_gene: TRBD1
CDR3aa: CASSQGQGPYNEQFF
CDR3nt: TGTGCCAGCAGCCAAGGACAGGGTCCATACAATGAGCAGTTCTTC

v_gene: TRBV5-6
abundance: -
j_gene: TRBJ1-4
d_gene: TRBD1
CDR3aa: CASSWGTGEEKLFF
CDR3nt: TGTGCCAGCAGCTGGGGGACAGGGGAGGAAAAACTGTTTTTT

v_gene: TRBV18
abundance: -
j_gene: TRBJ1-1
d_gene: TRBD1
CDR3aa: CASSPDREYAFF
CDR3nt: TGTGCCAGCTCACCAGACAGGGAATATGCTTTCTTT

v_gene: TRBV5-4
abundance: -
j_gene: TRBJ1-2
d_gene: TRBD1
CDR3aa: CASSRDSYYGYTF
CDR3nt: TGTGCCAGCAGCCGGGACAGTTACTATGGCTACACCTTC

v_gene: TRBV9
abundance: -
j_gene: TRBJ2-5
d_gene: TRBD2
CDR3aa: CASSTTSGSRETQYF
CDR3nt: TGTGCCAGCAGCACGACTAGCGGGAGCCGGGAGACCCAGTACTTC

v_gene: TRBV5-1
abundance: -
j_gene: TRBJ1-1
d_gene: -
CDR3aa: CASSPPSHTEAFF
CDR3nt: TGCGCCAGCAGTCCCCCTAGCCACACTGAAGCTTTCTTT

v_gene: TRBV15
abundance: once
j_gene: TRBJ2-5
d_gene: -
CDR3aa: CATSRDSGVLETQYF
CDR3nt: TGTGCCACCAGCAGAGATTCAGGGGTGTTGGAGACCCAGTACTTC

v_gene: TRBV5-4
abundance: -
j_gene: TRBJ2-7
d_gene: -
CDR3aa: CASSQRTNSYEQYF
CDR3nt: TGTGCCAGCTCGCAACGGACTAACTCCTACGAGCAGTACTTC

v_gene: TRBV6-1
abundance: -
j_gene: TRBJ1-1
d_gene: TRBD1
CDR3aa: CASSQLTGQNTEAFF
CDR3nt: TGTGCCAGCAGTCAGCTGACAGGGCAGAACACTGAAGCTTTCTTT

v_gene: TRBV28
abundance: -
j_gene: TRBJ2-1
d_gene: TRBD2
CDR3aa: CASSSPGLGNNEQFF
CDR3nt: TGTGCCAGCAGTTCACCGGGACTAGGAAACAATGAGCAGTTCTTC

v_gene: TRBV14
abundance: -
j_gene: TRBJ1-1
d_gene: -
CDR3aa: CASSRGLNTEAFF
CDR3nt: TGTGCCAGCAGCCGCGGGCTGAACACTGAAGCTTTCTTT

v_gene: TRBV6-1
abundance: -
j_gene: TRBJ2-3
d_gene: -
CDR3aa: CALERDTQYF
CDR3nt: TGTGCCTTAGAACGAGATACGCAGTATTTT

v_gene: TRBV21-1
abundance: -
j_gene: TRBJ2-1
d_gene: -
CDR3aa: CASSNADHGGRAKGYNEQFF
CDR3nt: TGTGCCAGCAGCAACGCCGATCATGGCGGGAGGGCCAAGGGTTACAATGAGCAGTTCTTC

v_gene: TRBV27
abundance: -
j_gene: TRBJ1-1
d_gene: -
CDR3aa: CASTPRRGNTEAFF
CDR3nt: TGTGCCAGCACCCCCCGCAGGGGGAACACTGAAGCTTTCTTT

v_gene: TRBV29-1
abundance: -
j_gene: TRBJ1-1
d_gene: TRBD1
CDR3aa: CSVPPGTGYTEAFF
CDR3nt: TGCAGCGTCCCCCCCGGGACAGGGTACACTGAAGCTTTCTTT

v_gene: TRBV11-3
abundance: -
j_gene: TRBJ2-2
d_gene: -
CDR3aa: CASSLNLLGLKITGELFF
CDR3nt: TGTGCCAGCAGCTTGAACCTCTTGGGACTCAAAATCACCGGGGAGCTGTTTTTT

v_gene: TRBV10-1
abundance: -
j_gene: TRBJ2-3
d_gene: TRBD1
CDR3aa: CASSLIDRGDTQYF
CDR3nt: TGCGCCAGCAGTCTAATCGACAGGGGAGATACGCAGTATTTT

v_gene: TRBV30
abundance: -
j_gene: TRBJ2-7
d_gene: TRBD1
CDR3aa: CAWSPPTDRGREQYF
CDR3nt: TGTGCCTGGAGTCCCCCGACCGACAGGGGAAGGGAGCAGTACTTC

v_gene: TRBV19
abundance: -
j_gene: TRBJ2-5
d_gene: -
CDR3aa: CASSMSVEETQYF
CDR3nt: TGTGCCAGTAGTATGTCTGTAGAAGAGACCCAGTACTTC

v_gene: TRBV9
abundance: -
j_gene: TRBJ2-7
d_gene: TRBD2
CDR3aa: CASSGTSGDYEQYF
CDR3nt: TGTGCCAGCAGCGGGACTAGCGGAGACTACGAGCAGTACTTC

v_gene: TRBV11-2
abundance: -
j_gene: TRBJ2-1
d_gene: TRBD2
CDR3aa: CASSYTSGSYNEQFF
CDR3nt: TGTGCCAGCAGCTACACTAGCGGGAGTTACAATGAGCAGTTCTTC

v_gene: TRBV7-6
abundance: -
j_gene: TRBJ2-7
d_gene: TRBD2
CDR3aa: CASSPDEASGVYEQYF
CDR3nt: TGTGCCAGCAGTCCTGACGAGGCTAGCGGGGTCTACGAGCAGTACTTC

v_gene: TRBV7-9
abundance: -
j_gene: TRBJ1-2
d_gene: -
CDR3aa: CASSLDLVGYTF
CDR3nt: TGTGCCAGCAGCTTAGATTTAGTTGGCTACACCTTC

v_gene: TRBV30
abundance: -
j_gene: TRBJ1-2
d_gene: -
CDR3aa: CAWSDAENNYGYTF
CDR3nt: TGTGCCTGGAGTGACGCAGAAAATAACTATGGCTACACCTTC

v_gene: TRBV5-1
abundance: -
j_gene: TRBJ2-1
d_gene: -
CDR3aa: CASSAGSYNEQFF
CDR3nt: TGCGCCAGCAGCGCAGGGTCCTACAATGAGCAGTTCTTC

v_gene: TRBV5-6
abundance: -
j_gene: TRBJ1-1
d_gene: TRBD1
CDR3aa: CASSSLGQGKITEAFF
CDR3nt: TGTGCCAGCAGCTCTCTCGGACAGGGGAAGATCACTGAAGCTTTCTTT

v_gene: TRBV30
abundance: -
j_gene: TRBJ1-2
d_gene: -
CDR3aa: CAWSTRDYTF
CDR3nt: TGTGCCTGGAGTACCAGGGACTACACCTTC

v_gene: TRBV30
abundance: -
j_gene: TRBJ1-1
d_gene: -
CDR3aa: CAWRAGVSFLTEAFF
CDR3nt: TGTGCCTGGAGGGCAGGGGTTTCCTTCTTGACTGAAGCTTTCTTT

v_gene: TRBV5-6
abundance: -
j_gene: TRBJ2-7
d_gene: -
CDR3aa: CASSLPLTYEQYF
CDR3nt: TGTGCCAGCAGCTTGCCTCTTACATACGAGCAGTACTTC

v_gene: TRBV5-4
abundance: -
j_gene: TRBJ2-1
d_gene: TRBD1
CDR3aa: CATTRDRGTYNEQFF
CDR3nt: TGTGCCACCACTCGGGACAGGGGTACCTACAATGAGCAGTTCTTC

v_gene: TRBV19
abundance: once
j_gene: TRBJ2-7
d_gene: TRBD2
CDR3aa: CASRQTSGQSYEQYF
CDR3nt: TGTGCCAGTAGGCAGACTAGCGGACAATCCTACGAGCAGTACTTC

v_gene: TRBV7-9
abundance: once
j_gene: TRBJ2-1
d_gene: TRBD2
CDR3aa: CASSSIAGSSYNEQFF
CDR3nt: TGTGCCAGCAGCTCTATAGCGGGGAGCTCCTACAATGAGCAGTTCTTC

v_gene: TRBV2
abundance: -
j_gene: TRBJ2-5
d_gene: TRBD2
CDR3aa: CASRTGTSGETQYF
CDR3nt: TGTGCCAGCAGAACAGGGACTAGCGGGGAGACCCAGTACTTC

v_gene: TRBV11-2
abundance: -
j_gene: TRBJ1-2
d_gene: -
CDR3aa: CASNYGGSDGYTF
CDR3nt: TGTGCCAGCAACTATGGGGGCTCGGATGGCTACACCTTC

v_gene: TRBV13
abundance: -
j_gene: TRBJ2-7
d_gene: TRBD1
CDR3aa: CASSLGYRGLDYEQYF
CDR3nt: TGTGCCAGCAGCTTAGGGTACAGGGGGCTAGATTACGAGCAGTACTTC

v_gene: TRBV28
abundance: -
j_gene: TRBJ2-7
d_gene: TRBD1
CDR3aa: CASSPRDRGGEQYF
CDR3nt: TGTGCCAGCAGTCCCAGAGACAGGGGTGGAGAGCAGTACTTC

v_gene: TRBV6-6
abundance: -
j_gene: TRBJ2-2
d_gene: TRBD1
CDR3aa: CASSFGQGYTGELFF
CDR3nt: TGTGCCAGCAGCTTTGGACAGGGGTACACCGGGGAGCTGTTTTTT

v_gene: TRBV29-1
abundance: -
j_gene: TRBJ1-5
d_gene: -
CDR3aa: CSVQDRSNQPQHF
CDR3nt: TGCAGCGTCCAAGACAGGTCTAATCAGCCCCAGCATTTT

v_gene: TRBV4-2
abundance: -
j_gene: TRBJ2-2
d_gene: TRBD2
CDR3aa: CASSQASGANTGELFF
CDR3nt: TGTGCCAGCAGCCAAGCTAGCGGGGCGAACACCGGGGAGCTGTTTTTT

v_gene: TRBV11-1
abundance: -
j_gene: TRBJ2-7
d_gene: TRBD1
CDR3aa: CASSWDRVNEQYF
CDR3nt: TGTGCCAGCAGCTGGGACAGGGTCAACGAGCAGTACTTC

v_gene: TRBV19
abundance: -
j_gene: TRBJ1-1
d_gene: TRBD1
CDR3aa: CASSITGGTEAFF
CDR3nt: TGTGCCAGTAGTATAACAGGGGGCACTGAAGCTTTCTTT

v_gene: TRBV15
abundance: -
j_gene: TRBJ2-2
d_gene: -
CDR3aa: CATSRDRTGELFF
CDR3nt: TGTGCCACCAGCAGGGACAGAACCGGGGAGCTGTTTTTT